The 30 T cell receptor beta chains given below trace back to one sample, sequenced in a study of blood T cells in healthy people across ages. A second 7 to 11 cycle PCR used barcoded and J-beta primers. TCRdb reanalysed the 5' RACE reads using MiXCR and keeps one entry per CDR3 protein. The table shows around 1.7 million distinct CDR3 sequences, with roughly 30% occurring only once. Sequencing was carried out using blood. The receptors here all came from a young woman in good health.

This clonotype has a handful of counts. The V and J genes are TRBV9 and TRBJ2-5; D may be TRBD1 or TRBD2 (5 bases each). Germline V gene lookup returns CDR1 SGDLS and CDR2 YYNGEE. V shed 3 bases and J shed 5 bases, with 11 bases lying between them. There are 13 residues in the CDR3. The CDR3 here is CASSEGTGETQYF. In nucleotides, the CDR3 is TGTGCCAGCAGCGAGGGGACCGGGGAGACCCAGTACTTC.

This clonotype was seen many times. This chain links TRBV12-3 or TRBV12-4 with TRBJ2-3, with unresolved D. Trimming shortened V by 2 bases and J by 6 bases, and 9 bases separated the two germline ends. This CDR3 has 13 residues. CDR3 in DNA: TGTGCCAGCAGTTTAATTTCTGGGGATACGCAGTATTTT. This sequence encodes CASSLISGDTQYF.

The V and J genes are TRBV7-9 and TRBJ1-4, with D possibly TRBD1 on 5 matching bases. The CDR3 extends over 16 amino acids. Germline CDR1 and CDR2: SEHNR and FQNEAQ (reference sequence). V was clipped by 0 bases and J by 4 bases, with 12 bases between them. As DNA, the CDR3 is TGTGCCAGCAGCTTAGCTCTGAGGGGAAATAATGAAAAACTGTTTTTT. Translated: CASSLALRGNNEKLFF.

V and J are TRBV25-1 and TRBJ2-1, with a weak D call TRBD2 (6 bases). V was clipped by 1 base and J by 4 bases, with 14 bases between them. The CDR3 has 16 residues. Germline V gene data show CDR1 as MGHDK and CDR2 as SYGVNS. In DNA form, the CDR3 reads TGTGCCAGCAGTGAATTCGGGAGTAGCGGTTACAATGAGCAGTTCTTC. Translated: CASSEFGSSGYNEQFF.

This rearrangement joins TRBV20-1 to TRBJ1-4; TRBD1 agrees at 10 bases. The CDR3 covers 14 residues. Per the germline V gene, CDR1 is DFQATT and CDR2 is SNEGSKA (reference sequence). V shed 3 bases, J shed 8 bases, and the junction held 6 bases outside the gene matches. The CDR3 is CSARGQGSREKLFF. The CDR3 nucleotides are TGCAGTGCTAGGGGACAGGGGTCTAGGGAAAAACTGTTTTTT.

This clonotype was found a few times. The chain joins TRBV20-1 to TRBJ1-1, with 7 bases aligning to TRBD1. The CDR3 is 12 residues long. Per the germline V gene, CDR1 is DFQATT and CDR2 is SNEGSKA (reference sequence). CDR3 in amino acids: CRGGGSYTEAFF. The CDR3 coding sequence is TGCAGAGGAGGGGGCAGTTACACTGAAGCTTTCTTT.

The chain couples TRBV18 to TRBJ2-1, with D perhaps TRBD1 or TRBD2 (5 bases each). The CDR3 totals 14 residues. Germline loops: CDR1 KGHSH, CDR2 LQKENI. The germline V and J ends were trimmed by 2 bases and 9 bases, with 14 bases remaining between them. The CDR3 reads CASSPNRGQGEQFF. In DNA, the CDR3 is TGTGCCAGCTCACCAAATAGAGGGCAGGGTGAGCAGTTCTTC.

In the case of this clonotype: This clone may be a read error of a much larger clone one base away. The CDR3 protein is CSARSRGLTDTQYF. CDR3 bases: TGCAGTGCTAGATCGCGGGGGCTCACAGATACGCAGTATTTT. This rearrangement joins TRBV20-1 to TRBJ2-3; D perhaps matches TRBD2 (7 bases). This CDR3 has 14 residues. Germline lookup yields CDR1 DFQATT and CDR2 SNEGSKA (reference sequence). The V end lost 2 bases, the J end lost 2 bases, and 11 bases lay between the germline ends.

The chain has TRBV27 and TRBJ1-5, with 8 bases lining up with TRBD1. Losses at the gene ends were 3 bases for V and 10 bases for J; bases not matched to a gene: 8. The germline V gene has CDR1 MNHEY and CDR2 SMNVEV (reference sequence). This CDR3 comprises 14 residues. CDR3 loop: CASSLDRADGPQHF. Written as DNA, the CDR3 is TGTGCCAGCAGTTTGGACAGGGCCGATGGACCCCAGCATTTT.

The J gene is TRBJ2-1, the V gene TRBV29-1, with 8 positions matching TRBD2. V dropped 0 bases and J dropped 2; count of bases not matched to a gene: 3. The CDR3 loop spans 15 amino acids. Per the germline V gene, CDR1 is SQVTM and CDR2 is ANQGSEA. The CDR3 sequence: CSVEEAREAYNEQFF. The DNA for the CDR3 is TGCAGCGTTGAAGAGGCGCGGGAGGCCTACAATGAGCAGTTCTTC.

This clonotype was counted between two and nine times. J is TRBJ2-1 and V is TRBV6-2 or TRBV6-3; D is possibly TRBD2 (5 bases). This CDR3 has 13 residues. Germline V CDR1 and CDR2: MNHEY, SVGEGT. Trimming took 6 bases from V and 2 from J, leaving 8 bases between them. DNA for the CDR3: TGTGCCAGCAGGGACTGGACCTACAATGAGCAGTTCTTC. Translation: CASRDWTYNEQFF.

V gene TRBV7-9 combines with J gene TRBJ2-5; D is possibly TRBD1 (7 bases). CDR1 is SEHNR and CDR2 is FQNEAQ in the germline V gene (reference sequence). The CDR3 is 15 residues long. Trimming removed 6 bases at V and 3 bases at J, with 17 bases between. CDR3 bases: TGTGCCAGCAGTGACAGGGAGGATGTGAAAGAGACCCAGTACTTC. It encodes CASSDREDVKETQYF.

The sample holds many counts of this clonotype. This chain connects TRBV27 to TRBJ2-4; D is ambiguous. This CDR3 comprises 13 residues. Germline V gene sequence: CDR1 MNHEY, CDR2 SMNVEV (reference sequence). Trimming shortened V by 5 bases and J by 0 bases, and 5 bases separated the two germline ends. The CDR3 protein is CASSELAKNIQYF. Written as DNA, the CDR3 is TGTGCCAGCAGTGAGTTAGCCAAAAACATTCAGTACTTC.

The chain recombines TRBV4-3 with TRBJ1-1; D unresolved. CDR3 length: 14 amino acids. V lost 0 bases, J lost 8 bases, and 13 bases lay in between. Germline-derived CDR1 and CDR2 are LGHNA and YSLEER. Written as DNA, the CDR3 is TGCGCCAGCAGCCAAGACGTGCGGCAGAAAGAAGCTTTCTTT. Its protein product is CASSQDVRQKEAFF.

This clonotype showed up just a few times. J is TRBJ2-3 and V is TRBV9, with D unclear. This CDR3 has 15 residues. V gave up 0 bases and J gave up 2 bases, with 10 bases separating them. Germline CDR1 is SGDLS and CDR2 is YYNGEE. CDR3: CASSVVGLATDTQYF. The DNA for the CDR3 is TGTGCCAGCAGCGTAGTTGGGCTGGCCACAGATACGCAGTATTTT.

This clonotype was detected a few times. The CDR3 loop reads CASSLESGSLYEQYF. The CDR3 region has the DNA TGCGCCAGCAGCTTGGAGTCAGGGTCCCTCTACGAGCAGTACTTC. The V call is TRBV5-1, the J call TRBJ2-7, with a weak D call TRBD1 (5 bases). Trimming removed 0 bases at V and 3 bases at J, with 13 bases between. CDR1 is SGHRS and CDR2 is YFSETQ in the germline V gene. This CDR3 is 15 amino acids long.

This clonotype came up once. The chain is built from TRBV6-2 or TRBV6-3 and TRBJ1-2; the D gene is possibly TRBD1 (6 bases). The ends were cut back, 6 bases at V and 0 bases at J, with 14 bases in the middle. Germline V gene data show CDR1 as MNHEY and CDR2 as SVGEGT. CDR3 length equals 15 residues. In nucleotides, the CDR3 is TGTGCCAGCAGACTATCGACAGGAGCTAACTATGGCTACACCTTC. It specifies CASRLSTGANYGYTF.

V is TRBV29-1 and J is TRBJ2-7, with 12 bases that match TRBD2. The germline V gene has CDR1 SQVTM and CDR2 ANQGSEA. Trimming removed 5 bases from V and 0 bases from J; junction bases left unmatched: 11. The CDR3 totals 17 residues. In nucleotides, the CDR3 is TGCAGCGTTAGGCTAGCGGGGGGGCGAGTCACCTCCTACGAGCAGTACTTC. This gives the protein CSVRLAGGRVTSYEQYF.

Remarks on this clonotype: One base separates it from a far larger clone, so it is likely a read error. The rearrangement joins TRBV7-2 to TRBJ2-5, with TRBD2 as a possible D gene (5 bases). The DNA end favors TRBJ2-1, so the J call may be wrong. CDR3 length: 12 amino acids. Germline V CDR1 and CDR2: SGHTA, FQGNSA. DNA for the CDR3: TGTGCCAGCAGCTTAAAGGGAGAGACCCAGTTCTTC. It encodes CASSLKGETQFF.

This clonotype was observed a few times. This may be a read error, as it is one base from a much larger clone. This chain connects TRBV20-1 to TRBJ2-1; D possibly corresponds to TRBD1 (8 bases). The end of the DNA fits TRBJ2-7 better, so the J call may be wrong. Germline loops: CDR1 DFQATT, CDR2 SNEGSKA (reference sequence). There are 15 residues in the CDR3. The CDR3 DNA follows: TGCAGTGCTAGAGCCGAGACAGGGGAGGGGGAGGAGCAGTACTTC. Encoded protein: CSARAETGEGEEQYF.

This clonotype was recorded only once. CDR3 nucleotides: TGTGCCAGCCTGCCCGGGACAAAAACCGGGGAGCTGTTTTTT. Protein: CASLPGTKTGELFF. The J gene is TRBJ2-2, the V gene TRBV28; possibly TRBD1 for D (6 bases). Trimming left V 8 bases short and J 5 bases short, with 15 bases between. Per germline, CDR1 MDHEN and CDR2 SYDVKM. This CDR3 region has 14 residues.

This clonotype was seen many times. The chain joins TRBV10-3 to TRBJ2-5; 8 bases are a match to TRBD1. Germline V gives CDR1 ENHRY, CDR2 SYGVKD. The CDR3 is made up of 13 amino acids. V lost 8 bases to trimming and J lost 2 bases; unmatched junction nucleotides: 4. CDR3 nucleotide sequence: TGTGCCATCGGGGGGACAGGTCAAGAGACCCAGTACTTC. Amino acids: CAIGGTGQETQYF.

This clonotype occurred a few times. This chain links TRBV3-1 with TRBJ2-1; D unclear. The CDR3 length is 15 residues. Germline V CDR1 and CDR2: LGHDT, YNNKEL (reference sequence). Trimming left V 1 base short and J 4 bases short, with 11 bases between. CDR3 residues: CASSQAWSLYNEQFF. Here the CDR3 DNA reads TGTGCCAGCAGCCAAGCTTGGTCCCTTTACAATGAGCAGTTCTTC.

This clonotype was observed many times. The V and J genes are TRBV4-1 and TRBJ2-7; weak D call: TRBD2 (5 bases). The CDR3 has 14 residues. Germline CDR1 and CDR2: MGHRA and YSYEKL. The V end was cut by 0 bases, the J end by 3 bases, with 9 bases between. The CDR3 sequence: CASSQDEEGYEQYF. CDR3 DNA: TGCGCCAGCAGCCAAGATGAAGAGGGCTACGAGCAGTACTTC.

This clonotype was seen many times. The chain uses TRBV10-2 and TRBJ2-5, with TRBD1 identical over 10 bases. Losses at the gene ends were 4 bases for V and 3 bases for J; bases not matched to a gene: 2. CDR3 length: 14 amino acids. Germline V gene sequence: CDR1 WSHSY, CDR2 SAAADI. The CDR3 coding sequence is TGCGCCAGCAGTGGGACAGGGGGGAAAGAGACCCAGTACTTC. Translating gives CASSGTGGKETQYF.

The V call is TRBV5-1, the J call TRBJ1-6; 7 nucleotides agree with TRBD1. The CDR3 covers 16 residues. V was pared by 4 bases and J by 7 bases, with 11 bases of the junction left unmatched. Per the germline V gene, CDR1 is SGHRS and CDR2 is YFSETQ. This CDR3 is CASSKGAGTDNSPLHF. CDR3 DNA sequence: TGCGCCAGCAGCAAAGGTGCGGGGACAGACAATTCACCCCTCCACTTT.

A note on this clonotype: A read error may be the cause here, since a much bigger clone is one base away. This chain uses TRBV10-3 with TRBJ2-7; tentative D call: TRBD1 (8 bases). Germline V gives CDR1 ENHRY, CDR2 SYGVKD. CDR3 length: 13 residues. V was cut by 5 bases and J by 7 bases, with 15 bases left in between. CDR3 sequence (DNA): TGTGCCATCAGTCGGACAGGGAGGGATGAGCAGTACTTC. Translation gives CAISRTGRDEQYF.

This clonotype has just a few counts. The CDR3 coding sequence is TGTGCCAGCAGTTATGATCACAGCGGTTACGGCTACACCTTC. Translation: CASSYDHSGYGYTF. The chain recombines TRBV6-6 with TRBJ1-2; D gene unclear. V was trimmed by 3 bases and J by 8 bases, leaving 16 bases between them. The CDR3 is 14 residues long. CDR1 and CDR2 (germline): MNHNY, SVGAGI (reference sequence).

This clonotype was observed many times. The chain couples TRBV7-9 to TRBJ2-7; a weak D match, TRBD2 (6 bases). The CDR3 is made up of 16 amino acids. Trimming took 0 bases from V and 3 from J, leaving 15 bases between them. Germline CDR1 SEHNR, CDR2 FQNEAQ (reference sequence). The CDR3 here is CASSLAAGGDDYEQYF. CDR3 sequence (DNA): TGTGCCAGCAGCTTAGCGGCAGGCGGGGATGACTACGAGCAGTACTTC. Based on the CDR3 plus reference TRBV7-9 and TRBJ2-7, the full variable domain is DTGVSQNPRHKITKRGQNVTFRCDPISEHNRLYWYRQTLGQGPEFLTYFQNEAQLEKSRLLSDRFSAERPKGSFSTLEIQRTEQGDSAMYLCASSLAAGGDDYEQYFGPGTRLTVT.

This clonotype was picked up many times. This chain joins TRBV24-1 and TRBJ2-7, with 9 nucleotides matching TRBD1. The trim removed 3 bases at V and 5 bases at J, leaving 4 bases unmatched. The CDR3 has 14 amino acids. From germline, CDR1 is KGHDR and CDR2 SFDVKD. The CDR3 spells CATSDPGQGNEQYF. In DNA, the CDR3 is TGTGCCACCAGTGATCCGGGACAGGGAAACGAGCAGTACTTC.